This T cell receptor beta chain was identified during a study of graft-versus-host responses after intestinal transplantation. Study as a whole: Induction using anti-thymocyte globulin, followed by tacrolimus and steroids for 2 to 4 years, was given to all recipients.

Method: immunoSEQ multiplex PCR; TCRdb's copy keeps in-frame clones and lacks some. The sample has approximately 9,400 clones, approximately 87% seen once. Notes on the study in general: Some GvH clones appeared in ileal mucosa or blood before recipient bone marrow.

Of note for this clone: Its specificity is unknown.

The germline gives CDR1 GTSNPN, CDR2 SVGIG (reference sequence). The CDR3 has 16 residues. V lost 3 bases and J 0 bases, leaving 18 bases between the germline ends. This TCR was sampled from a human patient who received an intestinal transplant, so some T cells may come from the graft donor. The V and J genes are TRBV30 and TRBJ2-7, with unresolved D. The specimen was PBMCs, collected approximately 240 days after intestinal transplant. In nucleotides, the CDR3 is TGTGCCTGGAGCACTACGAAGGAACAGATCTCCTACGAGCAGTACTTC. Translation: CAWSTTKEQISYEQYF. Drawing the rest from reference TRBV30 and TRBJ2-7, the complete variable domain is SQTIHQWPATLVQPVGSPLSLECTVEGTSNPNLYWYRQAAGRGLQLLFYSVGIGQISSEVPQNLSASRPQDRQFILSSKKLLLSDSGFYLCAWSTTKEQISYEQYFGPGTRLTVT.